This entry concerns a single TCR beta chain. The antigen is undetermined. Germline CDR1 reads LNHDA; CDR2 reads SQIVND (reference sequence). The CDR3 has 12 residues. Trimming removed 1 base from V and 6 bases from J, with 6 bases in between. Measured with immunoSEQ multiplex PCR; TCRdb has only the in-frame clones, and not every one. The sample consists of more than 35,000 clones, less than 85% of them appearing once. This record belongs to a study of OX40 agonist ivuxolimab in advanced cancers. The study's findings and limits: With doses of 0.1 to 3.0 mg/kg, CD4+ and CD8+ blood T cells had undergone clonal expansion by week 6. Fewer expanded clones were found on average in CD4+ than in CD8+ T cells.

Sequences were derived from CD4+ or CD8+ T cells sorted from blood, sampled in a trial of the OX40 agonist ivuxolimab. This chain connects TRBV19 to TRBJ1-1, with a weak D call TRBD1 (5 bases). This TCR was sampled from an adult with an advanced solid tumor such as melanoma, head and neck, liver or kidney cancer. CDR3 residues: CASSIGGAEAFF. In DNA form, the CDR3 reads TGTGCCAGTAGTATAGGAGGGGCTGAAGCTTTCTTT.